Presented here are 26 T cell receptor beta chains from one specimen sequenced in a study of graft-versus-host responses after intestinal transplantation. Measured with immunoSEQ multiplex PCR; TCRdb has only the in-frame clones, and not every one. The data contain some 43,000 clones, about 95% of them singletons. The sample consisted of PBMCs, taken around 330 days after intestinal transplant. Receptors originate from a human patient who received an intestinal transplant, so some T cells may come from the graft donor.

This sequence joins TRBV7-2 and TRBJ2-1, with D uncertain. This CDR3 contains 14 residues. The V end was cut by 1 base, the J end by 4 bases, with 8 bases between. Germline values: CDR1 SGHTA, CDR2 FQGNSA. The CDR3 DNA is TGTGCCAGCAGCTTAGAAGGATTTTACAATGAGCAGTTCTTC. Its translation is CASSLEGFYNEQFF. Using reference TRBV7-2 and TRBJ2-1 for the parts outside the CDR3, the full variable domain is GAGVSQSPSNKVTEKGKDVELRCDPISGHTALYWYRQSLGQGLEFLIYFQGNSAPDKSGLPSDRFSAERTGGSVSTLTIQRTQQEDSAVYLCASSLEGFYNEQFFGPGTRLTVL.

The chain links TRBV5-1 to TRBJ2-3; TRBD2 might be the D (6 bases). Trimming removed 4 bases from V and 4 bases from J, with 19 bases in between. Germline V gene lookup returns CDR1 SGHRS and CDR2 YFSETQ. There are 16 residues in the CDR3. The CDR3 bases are TGCGCCAGCAGCGCCAACTATCTAGCGACCGCAGATACGCAGTATTTT. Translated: CASSANYLATADTQYF.

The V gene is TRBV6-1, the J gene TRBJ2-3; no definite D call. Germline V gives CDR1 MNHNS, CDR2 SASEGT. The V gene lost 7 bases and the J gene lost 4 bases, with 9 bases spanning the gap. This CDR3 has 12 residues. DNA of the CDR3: TGTGCCAGCATTAGTGATGCAGATACGCAGTATTTT. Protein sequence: CASISDADTQYF.

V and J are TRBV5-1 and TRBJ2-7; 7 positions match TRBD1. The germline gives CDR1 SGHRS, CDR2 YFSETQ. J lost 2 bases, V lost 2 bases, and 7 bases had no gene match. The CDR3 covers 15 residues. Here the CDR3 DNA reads TGCGCCAGCAGCTTCCGGACAGGCGCCACCTACGAGCAGTACTTC. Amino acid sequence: CASSFRTGATYEQYF.

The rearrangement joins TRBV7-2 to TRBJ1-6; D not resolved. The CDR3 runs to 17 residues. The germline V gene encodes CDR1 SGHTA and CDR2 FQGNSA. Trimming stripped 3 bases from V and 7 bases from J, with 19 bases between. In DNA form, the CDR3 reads TGTGCCAGCAGCTTCCGTGGTTTCCGGGATAGGAATTCACCCCTCCACTTT. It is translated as CASSFRGFRDRNSPLHF.

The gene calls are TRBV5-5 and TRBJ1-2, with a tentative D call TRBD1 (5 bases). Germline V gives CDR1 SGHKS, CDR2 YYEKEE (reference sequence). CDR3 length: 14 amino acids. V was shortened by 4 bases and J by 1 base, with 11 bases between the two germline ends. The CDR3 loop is CASSDIGGNYGYTF. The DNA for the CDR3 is TGTGCCAGCAGCGATATCGGGGGTAACTATGGCTACACCTTC.

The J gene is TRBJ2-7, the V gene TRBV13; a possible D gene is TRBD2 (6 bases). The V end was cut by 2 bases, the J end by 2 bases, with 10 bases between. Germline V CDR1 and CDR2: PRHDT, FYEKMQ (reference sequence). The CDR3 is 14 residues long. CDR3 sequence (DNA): TGTGCCAGCAGCTTATCCGGGGGTACCTACGAGCAGTACTTC. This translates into CASSLSGGTYEQYF.

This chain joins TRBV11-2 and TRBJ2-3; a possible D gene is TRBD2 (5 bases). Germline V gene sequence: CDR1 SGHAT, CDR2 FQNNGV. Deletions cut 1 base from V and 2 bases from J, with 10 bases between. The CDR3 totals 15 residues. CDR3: CASSLGDYNTDTQYF. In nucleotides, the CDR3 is TGTGCCAGCAGCTTAGGTGACTACAACACAGATACGCAGTATTTT. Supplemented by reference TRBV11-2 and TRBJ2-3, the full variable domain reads EAGVAQSPRYKIIEKRQSVAFWCNPISGHATLYWYQQILGQGPKLLIQFQNNGVVDDSQLPKDRFSAERLKGVDSTLKIQPAKLEDSAVYLCASSLGDYNTDTQYFGPGTRLTVL.

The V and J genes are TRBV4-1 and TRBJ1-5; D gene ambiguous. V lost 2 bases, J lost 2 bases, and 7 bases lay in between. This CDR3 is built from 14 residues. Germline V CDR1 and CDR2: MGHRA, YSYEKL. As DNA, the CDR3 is TGCGCCAGCAGCCAATCGGACCGCAATCAGCCCCAGCATTTT. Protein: CASSQSDRNQPQHF.

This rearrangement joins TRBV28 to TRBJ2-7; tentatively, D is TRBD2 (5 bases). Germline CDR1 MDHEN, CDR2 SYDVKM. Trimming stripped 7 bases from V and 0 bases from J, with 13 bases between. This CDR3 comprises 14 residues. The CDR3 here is CASTSRLSSYEQYF. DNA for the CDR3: TGTGCCAGCACCTCGAGACTAAGCTCCTACGAGCAGTACTTC.

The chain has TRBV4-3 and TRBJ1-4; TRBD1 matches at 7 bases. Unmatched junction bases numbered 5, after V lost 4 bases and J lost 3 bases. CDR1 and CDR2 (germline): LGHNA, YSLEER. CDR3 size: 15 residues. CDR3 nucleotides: TGCGCCAGCAGCCTCCAGGGGGGCTCTAATGAAAAACTGTTTTTT. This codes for CASSLQGGSNEKLFF.

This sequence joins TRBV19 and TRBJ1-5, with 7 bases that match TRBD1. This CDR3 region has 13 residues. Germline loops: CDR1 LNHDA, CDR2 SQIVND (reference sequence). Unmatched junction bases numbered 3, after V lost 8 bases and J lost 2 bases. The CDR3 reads CASDDRGNQPQHF. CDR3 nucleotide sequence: TGTGCCAGTGACGACAGGGGCAATCAGCCCCAGCATTTT.

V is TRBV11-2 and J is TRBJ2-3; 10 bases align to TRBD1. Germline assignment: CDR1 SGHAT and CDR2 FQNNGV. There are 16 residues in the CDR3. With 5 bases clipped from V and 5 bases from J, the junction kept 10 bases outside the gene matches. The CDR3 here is CASSLWTGGWEDTQYF. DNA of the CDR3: TGTGCCAGCAGCCTTTGGACAGGGGGATGGGAAGATACGCAGTATTTT.

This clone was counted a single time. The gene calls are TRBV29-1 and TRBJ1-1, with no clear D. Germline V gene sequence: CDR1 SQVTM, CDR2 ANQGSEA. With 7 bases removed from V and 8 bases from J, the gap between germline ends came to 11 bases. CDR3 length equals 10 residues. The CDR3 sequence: CSGKTSEAFF. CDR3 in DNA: TGCAGCGGGAAGACGTCAGAAGCTTTCTTT.

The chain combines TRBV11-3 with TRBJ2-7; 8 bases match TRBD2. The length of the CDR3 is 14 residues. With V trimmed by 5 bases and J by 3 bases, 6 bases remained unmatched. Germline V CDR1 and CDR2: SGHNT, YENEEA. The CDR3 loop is CASSDPGLDYEQYF. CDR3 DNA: TGTGCCAGCAGCGATCCGGGACTAGACTACGAGCAGTACTTC.

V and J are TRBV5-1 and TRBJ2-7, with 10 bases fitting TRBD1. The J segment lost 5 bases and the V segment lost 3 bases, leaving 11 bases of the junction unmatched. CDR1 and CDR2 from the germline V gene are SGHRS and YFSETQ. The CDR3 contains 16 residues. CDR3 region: CASSWGRDRGIDEQYF. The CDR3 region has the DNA TGCGCCAGCAGCTGGGGCCGGGACAGGGGTATCGACGAGCAGTACTTC.

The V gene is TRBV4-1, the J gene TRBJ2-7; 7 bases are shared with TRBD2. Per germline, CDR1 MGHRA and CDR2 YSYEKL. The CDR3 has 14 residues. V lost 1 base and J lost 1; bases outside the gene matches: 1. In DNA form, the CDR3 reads TGCGCCAGCAGCCAAGGACTAGCTTCCTACGAGCAGTACTTC. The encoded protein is CASSQGLASYEQYF.

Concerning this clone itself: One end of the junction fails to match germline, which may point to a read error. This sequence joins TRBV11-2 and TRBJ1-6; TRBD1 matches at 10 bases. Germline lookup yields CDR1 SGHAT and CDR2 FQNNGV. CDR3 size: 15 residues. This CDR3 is CASSLGLGGQGHQNF. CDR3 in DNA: TGTGCCAGCAGCTTAGGGCTGGGGGGACAGGGGCACCAGAACTTT.

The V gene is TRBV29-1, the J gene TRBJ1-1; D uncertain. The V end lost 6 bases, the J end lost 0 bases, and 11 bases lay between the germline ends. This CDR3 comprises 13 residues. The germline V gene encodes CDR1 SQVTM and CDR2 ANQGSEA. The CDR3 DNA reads TGCAGCGTAACCCAACGGTTGAACACTGAAGCTTTCTTT. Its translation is CSVTQRLNTEAFF.

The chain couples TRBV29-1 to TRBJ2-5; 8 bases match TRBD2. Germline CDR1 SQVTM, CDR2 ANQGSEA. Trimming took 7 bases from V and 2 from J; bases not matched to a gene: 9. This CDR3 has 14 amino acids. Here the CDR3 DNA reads TGCAGCGATGAGAGCGGGAGCGGGCAAGAGACCCAGTACTTC. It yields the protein CSDESGSGQETQYF.

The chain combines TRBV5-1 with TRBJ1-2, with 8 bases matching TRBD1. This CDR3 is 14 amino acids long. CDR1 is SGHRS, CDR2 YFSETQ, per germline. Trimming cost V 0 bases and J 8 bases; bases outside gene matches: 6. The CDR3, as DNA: TGCGCCAGCAGCTTGGAGGCAGGGGGCTACGGCTACACCTTC. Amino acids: CASSLEAGGYGYTF.

CDR3 sequence (DNA): TGTGCCAGCAGTGTTCCCGGCTCCAGTGGAAATAGCGCCATAAATACTAGCTCCTACAATGAGCAGTTCTTC. This sequence encodes CASSVPGSSGNSAINTSSYNEQFF. V gene TRBV2 combines with J gene TRBJ2-1; D may be TRBD2 (5 bases). Deletions cut 4 bases from V and 0 bases from J, with 37 bases between. The CDR3 is 24 amino acids. CDR1 is SNHLY, CDR2 FYNNEI, per germline.

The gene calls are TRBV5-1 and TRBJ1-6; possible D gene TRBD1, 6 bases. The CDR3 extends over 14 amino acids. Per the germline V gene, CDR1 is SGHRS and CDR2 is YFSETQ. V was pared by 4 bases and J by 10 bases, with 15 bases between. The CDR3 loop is CASSLGTQGSPLHF. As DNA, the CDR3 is TGCGCCAGCAGCCTGGGTACCCAGGGGTCACCCCTCCACTTT. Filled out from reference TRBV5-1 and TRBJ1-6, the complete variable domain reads KAGVTQTPRYLIKTRGQQVTLSCSPISGHRSVSWYQQTPGQGLQFLFEYFSETQRNKGNFPGRFSGRQFSNSRSEMNVSTLELGDSALYLCASSLGTQGSPLHFGNGTRLTVT.

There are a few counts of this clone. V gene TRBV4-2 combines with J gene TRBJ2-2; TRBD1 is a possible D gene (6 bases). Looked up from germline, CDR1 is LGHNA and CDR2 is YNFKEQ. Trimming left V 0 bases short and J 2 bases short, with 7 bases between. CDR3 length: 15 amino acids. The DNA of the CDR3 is TGTGCCAGCAGCCAAGAGGGACAAAACACCGGGGAGCTGTTTTTT. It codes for CASSQEGQNTGELFF.

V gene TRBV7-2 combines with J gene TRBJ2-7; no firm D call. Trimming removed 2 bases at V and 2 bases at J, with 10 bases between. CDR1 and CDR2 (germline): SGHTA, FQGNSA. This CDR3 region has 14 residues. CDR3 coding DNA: TGTGCCAGCAGCTTAAGCCCAGAAGCCTACGAGCAGTACTTC. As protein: CASSLSPEAYEQYF.

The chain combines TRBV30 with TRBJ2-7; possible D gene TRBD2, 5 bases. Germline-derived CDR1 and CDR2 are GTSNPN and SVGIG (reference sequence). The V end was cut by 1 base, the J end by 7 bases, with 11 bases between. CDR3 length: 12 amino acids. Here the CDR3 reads CAWSETEVEQYF. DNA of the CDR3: TGTGCCTGGAGTGAGACGGAGGTTGAGCAGTACTTC.